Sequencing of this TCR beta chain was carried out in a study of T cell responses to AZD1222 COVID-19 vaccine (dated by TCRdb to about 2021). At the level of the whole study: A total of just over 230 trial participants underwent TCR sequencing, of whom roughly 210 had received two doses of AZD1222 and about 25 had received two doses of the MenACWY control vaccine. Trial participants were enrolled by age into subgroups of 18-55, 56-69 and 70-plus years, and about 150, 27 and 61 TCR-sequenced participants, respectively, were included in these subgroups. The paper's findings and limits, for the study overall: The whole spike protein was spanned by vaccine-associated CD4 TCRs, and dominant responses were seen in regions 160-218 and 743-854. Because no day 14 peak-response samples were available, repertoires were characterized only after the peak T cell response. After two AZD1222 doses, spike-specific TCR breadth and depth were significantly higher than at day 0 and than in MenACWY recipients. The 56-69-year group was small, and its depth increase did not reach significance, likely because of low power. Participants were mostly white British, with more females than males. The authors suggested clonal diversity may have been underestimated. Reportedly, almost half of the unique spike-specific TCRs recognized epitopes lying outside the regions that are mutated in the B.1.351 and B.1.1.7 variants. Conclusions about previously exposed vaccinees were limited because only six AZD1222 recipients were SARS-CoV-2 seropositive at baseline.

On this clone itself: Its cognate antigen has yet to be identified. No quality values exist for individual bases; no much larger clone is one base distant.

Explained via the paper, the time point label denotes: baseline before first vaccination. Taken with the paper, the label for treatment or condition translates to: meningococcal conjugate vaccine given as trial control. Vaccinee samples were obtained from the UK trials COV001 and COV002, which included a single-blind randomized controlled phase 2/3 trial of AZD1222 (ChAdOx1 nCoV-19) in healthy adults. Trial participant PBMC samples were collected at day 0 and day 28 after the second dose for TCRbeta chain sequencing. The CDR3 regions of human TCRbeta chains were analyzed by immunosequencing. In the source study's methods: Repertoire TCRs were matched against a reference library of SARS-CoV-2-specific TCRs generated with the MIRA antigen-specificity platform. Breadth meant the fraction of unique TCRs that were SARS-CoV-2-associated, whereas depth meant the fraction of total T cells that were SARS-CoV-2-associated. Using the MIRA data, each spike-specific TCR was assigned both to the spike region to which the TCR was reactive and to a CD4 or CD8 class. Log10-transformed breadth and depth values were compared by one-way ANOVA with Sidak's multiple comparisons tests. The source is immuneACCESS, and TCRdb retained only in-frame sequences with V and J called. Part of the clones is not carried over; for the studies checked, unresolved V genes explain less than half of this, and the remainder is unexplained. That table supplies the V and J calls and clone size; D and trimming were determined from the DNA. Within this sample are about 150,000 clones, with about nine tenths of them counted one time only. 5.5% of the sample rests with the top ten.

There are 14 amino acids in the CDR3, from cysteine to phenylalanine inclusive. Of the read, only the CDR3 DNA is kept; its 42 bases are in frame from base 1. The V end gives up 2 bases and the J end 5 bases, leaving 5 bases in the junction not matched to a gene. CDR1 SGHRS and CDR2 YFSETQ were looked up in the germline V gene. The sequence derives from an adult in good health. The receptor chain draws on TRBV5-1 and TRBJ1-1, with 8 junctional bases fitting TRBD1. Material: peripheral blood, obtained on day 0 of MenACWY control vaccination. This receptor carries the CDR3 CASSLDRGGTEAFF. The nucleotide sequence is TGCGCCAGCAGCTTAGACAGGGGCGGGACTGAAGCTTTCTTT.